These 22 T cell receptor beta chains were all obtained from the same sample, sequenced in a study of lymphopenia after photon versus proton radiotherapy (dated by TCRdb to the late 2010s). The library was prepared using the immunoSEQ multiplex PCR assay. TCRdb took over this immuneACCESS table, retaining in-frame rearrangements with V and J assigned. Such tables are incomplete; in checked studies, under half of the missing clones stem from an unresolved V gene, and the remainder is unexplained. The sample table contains approximately 45,000 clones; only one count was recorded for approximately 83% of them. Approximately 2.1% of the sample belongs to the ten largest clones. Sequencing used peripheral blood, obtained from a patient treated with photon-based radiotherapy. The receptors were gathered from a man in his forties with gastric cancer.

The V call is TRBV19, the J call TRBJ1-1; 11 nucleotides match TRBD1. This CDR3 has 17 residues. The V gene's germline CDR1 is LNHDA and CDR2 SQIVND (reference sequence). The trim removed 5 bases at V and 0 bases at J, leaving 8 bases unmatched. In nucleotides, the CDR3 is TGTGCCAGTAGTCCGGGACAGGGGGTGGGAGTGAACACTGAAGCTTTCTTT. Amino acids: CASSPGQGVGVNTEAFF.

The rearrangement links TRBV4-1 to TRBJ1-1; D not resolved. The germline gives CDR1 MGHRA, CDR2 YSYEKL. Trimming removed 0 bases from V and 4 bases from J, with 6 bases in between. The CDR3 is 13 residues long. The CDR3, as DNA: TGCGCCAGCAGCCAAGAGGGCGGCACTGAAGCTTTCTTT. Protein: CASSQEGGTEAFF.

The rearrangement links TRBV7-8 to TRBJ2-7; D perhaps matches TRBD1 (6 bases). Trimming shortened V by 5 bases and J by 2 bases, and 16 bases separated the two germline ends. The CDR3 is made up of 15 amino acids. From germline, CDR1 is SGHVS and CDR2 FQNEAQ. Here the CDR3 reads CASSPFGTPTYEQYF. The DNA of the CDR3 is TGTGCCAGCAGCCCTTTCGGGACACCAACCTACGAGCAGTACTTC. Together with reference TRBV7-8 and TRBJ2-7, the CDR3 gives the full variable domain: GAGVSQSPRYKVAKRGQDVALRCDPISGHVSLFWYQQALGQGPEFLTYFQNEAQLDKSGLPSDRFFAERPEGSVSTLKIQRTQQEDSAVYLCASSPFGTPTYEQYFGPGTRLTVT.

This clone was recorded once. CDR3 loop: CAIRDGARGETQYF. CDR3 nucleotide sequence: TGTGCCATCAGGGACGGAGCCCGAGGTGAGACCCAGTACTTC. The V call is TRBV10-3, the J call TRBJ2-5; no definite D call. The V end was cut by 6 bases, the J end by 5 bases, with 16 bases between. This CDR3 has 14 amino acids. Germline CDR1 ENHRY, CDR2 SYGVKD.

J is TRBJ2-7 and V is TRBV5-6, with D unclear. The CDR3 has 13 residues. Trimming took off 0 bases at V and 5 bases at J, with 9 bases between the two ends. Germline V gene lookup returns CDR1 SGHDT and CDR2 YYEEEE. CDR3 sequence reads: CASSLGRKNEQYF. The DNA for the CDR3 is TGTGCCAGCAGCTTGGGACGGAAAAACGAGCAGTACTTC.

This clone was counted a few times. This chain joins TRBV7-8 and TRBJ2-7; D is unclear. Germline CDR1 and CDR2: SGHVS and FQNEAQ. This CDR3 spans 13 amino acids. Trimming left V 2 bases short and J 5 bases short, with 10 bases between. The CDR3 nucleotides read TGTGCCAGCAGCTTAAGGGCGGACCACGAGCAGTACTTC. Encoded protein: CASSLRADHEQYF.

This clone appeared a single time. The V gene is TRBV5-1, the J gene TRBJ1-6, with 8 bases aligning to TRBD1. Germline CDR1 is SGHRS and CDR2 is YFSETQ. With 1 base clipped from V and 10 bases from J, the junction kept 13 bases outside the gene matches. This CDR3 is 17 amino acids long. CDR3 loop: CASSLNLGQGTNSPLHF. The CDR3 nucleotides read TGCGCCAGCAGCTTGAACCTAGGACAGGGAACGAACTCACCCCTCCACTTT.

The sample holds one count of this clone. The V gene is TRBV7-8, the J gene TRBJ2-2; 7 positions match TRBD1. Germline V lookup: CDR1 SGHVS, CDR2 FQNEAQ. The CDR3 has 15 residues. With V trimmed by 3 bases and J by 6 bases, 7 bases remained unmatched. CDR3 in DNA: TGTGCCAGCAGCTTGAGGGACAGTAGGTCCGGGGAGCTGTTTTTT. Its translation is CASSLRDSRSGELFF.

This chain connects TRBV19 to TRBJ2-5; D is unresolved. With 5 bases removed from V and 5 bases from J, the gap between germline ends came to 12 bases. CDR3 length: 13 amino acids. The germline V gene has CDR1 LNHDA and CDR2 SQIVND (reference sequence). In DNA, the CDR3 is TGTGCCAGTAGTTCGACCGACGTGGAGACCCAGTACTTC. Protein sequence: CASSSTDVETQYF.

The chain links TRBV19 to TRBJ1-5; 8 bases match TRBD1. The trim removed 11 bases at V and 4 bases at J, leaving 7 bases unmatched. The germline V gene encodes CDR1 LNHDA and CDR2 SQIVND (reference sequence). There are 13 residues in the CDR3. The CDR3 reads CAARGQGNQPQHF. CDR3 in DNA: TGTGCCGCAAGAGGACAGGGTAATCAGCCCCAGCATTTT. Drawing the rest from reference TRBV19 and TRBJ1-5, the complete variable domain is DGGITQSPKYLFRKEGQNVTLSCEQNLNHDAMYWYRQDPGQGLRLIYYSQIVNDFQKGDIAEGYSVSREKKESFPLTVTSAQKNPTAFYLCAARGQGNQPQHFGDGTRLSIL.

V gene TRBV11-1 combines with J gene TRBJ2-5; 10 nucleotides agree with TRBD2. Losses at the gene ends were 5 bases for V and 4 bases for J; bases not matched to a gene: 13. Looked up from germline, CDR1 is SGHAT and CDR2 is FQDESV (reference sequence). CDR3 length: 17 amino acids. Here the CDR3 reads CASSIPPERGGRETQYF. CDR3 DNA: TGTGCCAGCAGCATTCCCCCGGAGCGGGGGGGCCGAGAGACCCAGTACTTC. The whole variable domain, remainder taken from reference TRBV11-1 and TRBJ2-5, is EAEVAQSPRYKITEKSQAVAFWCDPISGHATLYWYRQILGQGPELLVQFQDESVVDDSQLPKDRFSAERLKGVDSTLKIQPAELGDSAMYLCASSIPPERGGRETQYFGPGTRLLVL.

The chain has TRBV6-5 and TRBJ1-1; 9 bases match TRBD1. CDR1 and CDR2 from the germline V gene are MNHEY and SVGAGI. This CDR3 is built from 15 residues. The junction had 8 bases not matched to a gene; V was cut back by 5 bases and J by 4 bases. CDR3 sequence reads: CASSINRGQSTEAFF. CDR3 nucleotides: TGTGCCAGCAGTATAAACAGGGGGCAAAGCACTGAAGCTTTCTTT.

V gene TRBV30 combines with J gene TRBJ1-3; a weak D match, TRBD1 (6 bases). The CDR3 is 12 amino acids. CDR1 and CDR2 (germline): GTSNPN, SVGIG (reference sequence). V lost 4 bases and J lost 8, with 12 bases in between. This CDR3 reads CAWMFRGDTIYF. CDR3 DNA: TGTGCCTGGATGTTCAGGGGAGACACCATATATTTT.

V is TRBV29-1 and J is TRBJ2-5; 8 bases agree with TRBD1. The CDR3 covers 13 residues. From germline, CDR1 is SQVTM and CDR2 ANQGSEA. V lost 7 bases to trimming and J lost 1 base; unmatched junction nucleotides: 5. The CDR3 DNA follows: TGCAGCGCCCGGACAGGGCCCCAAGAGACCCAGTACTTC. Residues: CSARTGPQETQYF. Using reference TRBV29-1 and TRBJ2-5 for the parts outside the CDR3, the full variable domain is SAVISQKPSRDICQRGTSLTIQCQVDSQVTMMFWYRQQPGQSLTLIATANQGSEATYESGFVIDKFPISRPNLTFSTLTVSNMSPEDSSIYLCSARTGPQETQYFGPGTRLLVL.

V usage is TRBV30 and J usage is TRBJ2-5; D unresolved. Germline values: CDR1 GTSNPN, CDR2 SVGIG (reference sequence). V was trimmed by 1 base and J by 5 bases, leaving 8 bases between them. The CDR3 extends over 12 amino acids. The CDR3 nucleotides are TGTGCCTGGAGTGCCCATCGGGAGACCCAGTACTTC. It is translated as CAWSAHRETQYF.

This chain's CDR3 is CASRARGASNQPQHF. CDR3 DNA sequence: TGTGCCAGCAGGGCCCGGGGGGCTAGCAATCAGCCCCAGCATTTT. The chain is built from TRBV6-5 and TRBJ1-5; tentative D call: TRBD1 (6 bases). The CDR3 extends over 15 amino acids. Per germline, CDR1 MNHEY and CDR2 SVGAGI. The ends were cut back, 6 bases at V and 0 bases at J, with 12 bases in the middle.

The chain couples TRBV5-1 to TRBJ2-7; D unclear. Germline V gene sequence: CDR1 SGHRS, CDR2 YFSETQ. The CDR3 sequence is 12 residues long. Between the trimmed V and J ends, which lost 4 bases and 7 bases, there was a span of 12 bases. The CDR3 DNA reads as TGCGCCAGCAGCCTGAGTTACGGTGAGCAGTACTTC. Encoded protein: CASSLSYGEQYF.

In DNA, the CDR3 is TGTGCCAGCAGGCCTGAGTTGTGGGGTGGCTACACCTTC. Translating gives CASRPELWGGYTF. The chain uses TRBV6-4 and TRBJ1-2; D uncertain. Germline values: CDR1 MRHNA, CDR2 SNTAGT. The V gene lost 6 bases and the J gene lost 7 bases, with 15 bases spanning the gap. The CDR3 length is 13 residues.

The J gene is TRBJ1-3, the V gene TRBV18, with unresolved D. The length of the CDR3 is 16 residues. V was cut by 1 base and J by 1 base, with 11 bases left in between. Germline CDR1 and CDR2: KGHSH and LQKENI. CDR3 nucleotides: TGTGCCAGCTCACCACTCGGGGAACCATCTGGAAACACCATATATTTT. Amino acids: CASSPLGEPSGNTIYF.

Comment on this clone: At the DNA level, this CDR3 is encoded by other sequences in the same sample as well. The rearrangement uses TRBV27 and TRBJ1-5; the D is unclear. The CDR3 runs to 15 residues. Per the germline V gene, CDR1 is MNHEY and CDR2 is SMNVEV (reference sequence). The germline V and J ends were trimmed by 5 bases and 1 base, with 12 bases remaining between them. CDR3 residues: CASSLYGVSNQPQHF. Here the CDR3 DNA reads TGTGCCAGCAGTCTATACGGGGTCAGCAATCAGCCCCAGCATTTT.

This chain uses TRBV27 with TRBJ2-7; D might be TRBD1 (6 bases). The V and J ends lost 4 bases and 2 bases respectively, with 12 bases between them. This CDR3 has 14 amino acids. The germline V gene encodes CDR1 MNHEY and CDR2 SMNVEV (reference sequence). This CDR3 reads CASSSTGTPYEQYF. The CDR3 DNA is TGTGCCAGCAGTTCAACCGGGACACCCTACGAGCAGTACTTC.

CDR3 in DNA: TGTGCCAGCTCACCCCGTGTCGCCGCGGGGGAGAACAATGAGCAGTTCTTC. Amino acid sequence: CASSPRVAAGENNEQFF. This chain joins TRBV18 and TRBJ2-1; 7 bases map to TRBD2. The ends lost 3 bases at V and 5 bases at J; junction bases unmatched: 13. CDR3 size: 17 residues. Looked up from germline, CDR1 is KGHSH and CDR2 is LQKENI.